Listed below are T cell receptor beta chains from one sample, sequenced in a study of cytomegalovirus exposure and HLA in healthy donors. Sequencing was performed with immunoSEQ multiplex PCR; in TCRdb, only in-frame clones are kept and a portion is missing. Found here are about 200,000 clones, roughly 80% of them singletons; the top ten hold about 3.1%. The source material was PBMCs. These receptors were collected from a man aged 25-40 years in good health and CMV-seronegative. CDR3s include the opening cysteine and the closing phenylalanine or tryptophan. Each record gives: D gene, V gene, clone size, J gene, CDR3 protein, CDR3 DNA. The D gene is left open where the match is weak. Only part of the rows carry a size: once, few, many, or a class if the clone is expanded.

>TRBD1|TRBV5-6|.|TRBJ2-2
CASSTGTGVNTGELFF
TGTGCCAGCAGCACAGGGACAGGGGTCAACACCGGGGAGCTGTTTTTT
>.|TRBV7-2|.|TRBJ2-7
CASSLDGDTEQYF
TGTGCCAGCAGCTTAGACGGGGATACCGAGCAGTACTTC
>.|TRBV11-2|.|TRBJ2-3
CASSPLRGKDTQYF
TGTGCCAGCAGCCCCCTTAGGGGAAAAGATACGCAGTATTTT
>TRBD1|TRBV5-1|.|TRBJ1-6
CASSLDQGVNSPLHF
TGCGCCAGCAGCTTGGATCAGGGGGTTAACTCACCCCTCCACTTT
>TRBD1|TRBV27|.|TRBJ1-6
CASSFFDRDNSPLHF
TGTGCCAGCAGTTTCTTCGACAGGGATAATTCACCCCTCCACTTT
>.|TRBV5-1|.|TRBJ2-7
CASSLLWGGAGEQYF
TGCGCCAGCAGCTTGCTTTGGGGGGGGGCGGGCGAGCAGTACTTC
>TRBD1|TRBV6-7|few|TRBJ1-5
CASSLQGACNQPQHF
TGTGCCAGCAGTTTACAGGGGGCGTGCAATCAGCCCCAGCATTTT
>.|TRBV19|.|TRBJ1-2
CASSIRTASYGYTF
TGTGCCAGTAGTATCAGGACAGCAAGCTATGGCTACACCTTC
>TRBD1|TRBV7-6|.|TRBJ1-1
CASSLAGTGTEAFF
TGTGCCAGCAGCTTAGCCGGGACAGGCACTGAAGCTTTCTTT
>.|TRBV28|.|TRBJ2-1
CASSRKTGYNEQFF
TGTGCCAGCAGTCGGAAGACAGGATACAATGAGCAGTTCTTC
>TRBD2|TRBV19|once|TRBJ2-5
CASSPRGDQETQYF
TGTGCCAGTAGTCCGCGGGGGGACCAAGAGACCCAGTACTTC
>TRBD2|TRBV6-1|.|TRBJ2-7
CASSIGLAGEQYF
TGTGCCAGCAGCATAGGACTAGCGGGAGAGCAGTACTTC
>.|TRBV7-3|.|TRBJ2-7
CASSLEDEQYF
TGTGCCAGCAGCTTAGAGGACGAGCAGTACTTC
>.|TRBV4-1|.|TRBJ2-7
CASSNILQGPPYEQYF
TGCGCCAGCAGCAACATCCTCCAGGGTCCCCCCTACGAGCAGTACTTC
>TRBD1|TRBV11-2|.|TRBJ2-7
CASSYLGQGAPYEQYF
TGTGCCAGCAGCTACCTAGGACAGGGGGCGCCCTACGAGCAGTACTTC
>.|TRBV6-5|.|TRBJ2-7
CASSETEGGYEQYF
TGTGCCAGCAGTGAAACGGAAGGAGGCTACGAGCAGTACTTC
>TRBD2|TRBV4-1|.|TRBJ2-5
CASSQEKGVGLARETQYF
TGCGCCAGCAGCCAAGAGAAGGGGGTGGGACTAGCGCGGGAGACCCAGTACTTC
>.|TRBV7-9|.|TRBJ1-1
CASSLGLGENTEAFF
TGTGCCAGCAGCTTAGGTTTGGGCGAAAACACTGAAGCTTTCTTT
>.|TRBV27|once|TRBJ1-2
CASRYSDQAGGGYTF
TGTGCCAGCAGGTACTCCGATCAGGCGGGCGGTGGCTACACCTTC
>.|TRBV19|.|TRBJ2-4
CASSLSLDRSSKNIQYF
TGTGCCAGTAGTCTTTCCCTCGACAGGTCTAGCAAAAACATTCAGTACTTC
>.|TRBV28|.|TRBJ2-5
CASSIFYGGQETQYF
TGTGCCAGCAGCATCTTTTACGGCGGACAAGAGACCCAGTACTTC
>TRBD2|TRBV5-1|.|TRBJ2-2
CASSQTGGVWSGELFF
TGCGCCAGCAGCCAGACCGGGGGGGTATGGTCCGGGGAGCTGTTTTTT
>.|TRBV7-9|.|TRBJ2-5
CASRSGEETQYF
TGTGCCAGCAGATCAGGGGAAGAGACCCAGTACTTC
>.|TRBV6-1|.|TRBJ2-5
CASSEAMWRDGETQYF
TGTGCCAGCAGTGAAGCGATGTGGCGGGACGGTGAGACCCAGTACTTC
>.|TRBV6-1|.|TRBJ1-6
CASSDGGNSPLHF
TGTGCCAGCAGTGACGGGGGAAATTCACCCCTCCACTTT
>.|TRBV6-1|few|TRBJ1-3
CASSEEGAGWGNTIYF
TGTGCCAGCAGTGAAGAAGGTGCCGGGTGGGGAAACACCATATATTTT
>TRBD2|TRBV4-2|.|TRBJ2-5
CASSQSSGGEETQYF
TGTGCCAGCAGCCAATCCAGCGGGGGGGAGGAGACCCAGTACTTC
>.|TRBV2|.|TRBJ1-3
CASRAQALSGNTIYF
TGTGCCAGCAGGGCACAGGCCCTCTCTGGAAACACCATATATTTT
>TRBD1|TRBV2|.|TRBJ1-6
CASILTGSYNSPLHF
TGTGCCAGCATCCTGACAGGGTCCTATAATTCACCCCTCCACTTT
>.|TRBV5-1|.|TRBJ2-3
CASSLDRGYTDTQYF
TGCGCCAGCAGCTTGGATCGGGGGTATACAGATACGCAGTATTTT
>.|TRBV4-2|.|TRBJ2-5
CASSSRPFGETQYF
TGTGCCAGCAGCTCTCGTCCCTTCGGGGAGACCCAGTACTTC
>.|TRBV19|once|TRBJ1-4
CASSRTATNEKLFF
TGTGCCAGTAGTCGGACTGCAACTAATGAAAAACTGTTTTTT
>.|TRBV4-2|.|TRBJ2-5
CASSQDDSQETQYF
TGTGCCAGCAGCCAAGATGACTCCCAAGAGACCCAGTACTTC
>.|TRBV27|.|TRBJ1-5
CASSLNRSNQPQHF
TGTGCCAGCAGTTTAAACAGAAGCAATCAGCCCCAGCATTTT
>TRBD1|TRBV5-1|.|TRBJ1-4
CASSLAWDRVEKLFF
TGCGCCAGCAGCTTGGCATGGGACAGGGTTGAAAAACTGTTTTTT
>TRBD2|TRBV11-2|.|TRBJ2-1
CASSFRRGDLDEQFF
TGTGCCAGCAGCTTCAGGCGGGGGGATTTGGATGAGCAGTTCTTC
>TRBD1|TRBV7-3|.|TRBJ1-2
CASSITPGQGAGGYTF
TGTGCCAGCAGCATCACCCCGGGACAGGGGGCGGGCGGCTACACCTTC
>TRBD1|TRBV5-5|.|TRBJ1-2
CASSLTGVNYGYTF
TGTGCCAGCAGCCTGACAGGGGTTAACTATGGCTACACCTTC
>TRBD1|TRBV6-1|.|TRBJ2-1
CASRGQVPDYNEQFF
TGTGCCAGCAGGGGACAGGTCCCGGACTACAATGAGCAGTTCTTC
>.|TRBV7-9|.|TRBJ2-1
CSSSFGGKDEQFF
TGTTCCAGCAGCTTTGGGGGCAAGGATGAGCAGTTCTTC
>.|TRBV2|.|TRBJ1-6
CASSSQGQDSPLHF
TGTGCCAGCAGTTCCCAGGGGCAGGATTCACCCCTCCACTTT
>.|TRBV10-2|.|TRBJ1-6
CASSYRTGGSPLHF
TGCGCCAGCAGTTACAGGACCGGGGGTTCACCCCTCCACTTT
>.|TRBV11-3|.|TRBJ2-7
CASSSRGGGEQYF
TGTGCCAGCAGCTCCCGAGGGGGTGGCGAGCAGTACTTC
>.|TRBV4-2|.|TRBJ1-3
CASSLRRGFEAGNTIYF
TGTGCCAGCAGCTTAAGGAGGGGCTTCGAGGCTGGAAACACCATATATTTT
>TRBD1|TRBV7-6|once|TRBJ2-1
CASSVTRDSLKFF
TGTGCCAGCAGCGTAACCCGGGACAGCCTTAAGTTCTTC
>.|TRBV18|.|TRBJ1-2
CASSRQDYGYTF
TGTGCCAGCTCAAGACAAGATTATGGCTACACCTTC
>.|TRBV11-3|.|TRBJ1-1
CASSRGGLEGNTEAFF
TGTGCCAGCAGCCGAGGGGGATTAGAGGGGAACACTGAAGCTTTCTTT
>.|TRBV6-6|.|TRBJ2-1
CASTAGGGSFHNEQFF
TGTGCCAGCACCGCTGGGGGGGGCTCGTTCCATAATGAGCAGTTCTTC
>TRBD1|TRBV6-1|.|TRBJ1-3
CASSEARTGGARRNTIYF
TGTGCCAGCAGTGAAGCAAGGACAGGGGGCGCTCGGAGAAACACCATATATTTT
>.|TRBV29-1|.|TRBJ1-1
CSANRANTEAFF
TGCAGCGCTAACAGGGCGAACACTGAAGCTTTCTTT
>.|TRBV7-9|.|TRBJ1-5
CASSYYFDRLQNSNQPQHF
TGTGCCAGCAGCTATTATTTTGACAGGTTGCAAAATAGCAATCAGCCCCAGCATTTT
>TRBD1|TRBV5-4|.|TRBJ1-4
CASSLRGTGGSLGEKLFF
TGTGCCAGCAGCTTGCGGGGGACAGGGGGCAGTCTAGGGGAAAAACTGTTTTTT
>.|TRBV7-3|.|TRBJ1-2
CASVLGVAGYTF
TGTGCCAGCGTTCTCGGGGTCGCTGGCTACACCTTC
>.|TRBV9|.|TRBJ2-7
CASSGQNSYEQYF
TGTGCCAGCAGCGGACAGAACTCCTACGAGCAGTACTTC
>TRBD2|TRBV4-1|.|TRBJ2-7
CASSQEASGNSRSYEQYF
TGCGCCAGCAGCCAAGAGGCTAGCGGGAACTCCCGCTCCTACGAGCAGTACTTC
>.|TRBV6-1|.|TRBJ2-3
CASSAFRGGWTDTQYF
TGTGCCAGCAGTGCGTTCCGCGGGGGCTGGACAGATACGCAGTATTTT
>.|TRBV12-5|few|TRBJ1-2
CASGGGGWPGYTF
TGTGCTAGTGGTGGGGGCGGGTGGCCTGGCTACACCTTC
>.|TRBV13|.|TRBJ2-5
CASSYPGAQETQYF
TGTGCCAGCAGCTACCCTGGGGCCCAAGAGACCCAGTACTTC
>TRBD1|TRBV27|.|TRBJ1-1
CASTERQGGNTEAFF
TGTGCCAGCACCGAACGACAGGGGGGCAACACTGAAGCTTTCTTT